One sample yielded the 28 T cell receptor beta chains listed below, sequenced in a study of blood T cells in healthy people across ages. The second PCR ran roughly 6 to 12 cycles with a sample-barcoded 5' primer and J-beta primers. Each CDR3 protein gets one entry after TCRdb re-called the 5' RACE reads with MiXCR. The sample lists hundreds of thousands of distinct CDR3 sequences; about 30% were seen once. The sample consisted of blood. The source is a woman of 80 years or more in good health.

This clonotype was detected a few times. The gene calls are TRBV5-1 and TRBJ2-1; TRBD2 matches 12 bases. The CDR3 is 16 residues long. Germline assignment: CDR1 SGHRS and CDR2 YFSETQ. J lost 5 bases, V lost 0 bases, and 3 bases had no gene match. DNA of the CDR3: TGCGCCAGCAGCTTGGCCGGACTAGCGGGAAACAATGAGCAGTTCTTC. Translating it yields CASSLAGLAGNNEQFF.

This clonotype came up many times. This chain links TRBV11-2 with TRBJ2-5; D is ambiguous. Germline CDR1 and CDR2: SGHAT and FQNNGV. The length of the CDR3 is 12 residues. V dropped 2 bases and J dropped 1 base, with 2 bases sitting between them. CDR3 sequence reads: CASSLFQETQYF. Written as DNA, the CDR3 is TGTGCCAGCAGCTTATTCCAAGAGACCCAGTACTTC.

This chain connects TRBV29-1 to TRBJ1-2; 8 nucleotides align to TRBD1. Germline loops: CDR1 SQVTM, CDR2 ANQGSEA. The CDR3 has 15 residues. With V trimmed by 7 bases and J by 1 base, 11 bases remained unmatched. CDR3 in DNA: TGCAGCGCTATAGGACAGGGCCTGAATAACTATGGCTACACCTTC. Translated, it gives CSAIGQGLNNYGYTF.

This clonotype has only a few counts. A single base separates this from a much larger clone, so it may be a read error. The chain has TRBV29-1 and TRBJ2-1; the match to TRBD1 covers 7 bases. The better agreement between TRBJ2-7 and the DNA end casts doubt on the J call. Germline CDR1 is SQVTM and CDR2 is ANQGSEA. CDR3 length: 15 residues. This CDR3 is CSGDRASSSYNEQYF. In DNA form, the CDR3 reads TGCAGCGGTGACAGGGCCTCTAGCTCCTACAATGAGCAGTACTTC.

This clonotype was observed many times. J is TRBJ1-2 and V is TRBV3-1; TRBD1 agrees at 7 bases. Germline trimming cut 4 bases from V and 8 bases from J; bases unmatched to any gene: 16. The germline gives CDR1 LGHDT, CDR2 YNNKEL (reference sequence). The CDR3 consists of 16 residues. The CDR3 coding sequence is TGTGCCAGCAGCCCGGCGGGGAGAGGACAGGCAGGGGGCTACACCTTC. It encodes CASSPAGRGQAGGYTF.

Ten or more counts support this clonotype. V gene TRBV9 combines with J gene TRBJ1-1, with 7 bases that match TRBD1. The CDR3 is made up of 15 amino acids. V dropped 3 bases and J dropped 6; count of bases not matched to a gene: 11. Germline loops: CDR1 SGDLS, CDR2 YYNGEE. The CDR3 DNA follows: TGTGCCAGCAGCGAGGGACAGACCACGGGCCCTGAAGCTTTCTTT. Protein product: CASSEGQTTGPEAFF.

This clonotype showed up many times. This sequence joins TRBV7-2 and TRBJ1-2; 8 nucleotides agree with TRBD1. The germline V gene has CDR1 SGHTA and CDR2 FQGNSA. The CDR3 runs to 13 residues. Losses at the gene ends were 3 bases for V and 8 bases for J; bases not matched to a gene: 5. The CDR3 protein is CASSLDRVGGYTF. The CDR3 region has the DNA TGTGCCAGCAGCTTGGACAGGGTGGGCGGCTACACCTTC.

Details on this clonotype: The junction does not match germline at one end; this may be a read error. This rearrangement joins TRBV7-2 to TRBJ1-5; D not resolved. Looked up from germline, CDR1 is SGHTA and CDR2 is FQGNSA. The CDR3 runs 16 residues. The CDR3 loop is CASSLDSARNGQPRHF. The DNA of the CDR3 is TGTGCCAGCAGCTTAGATTCAGCCCGGAACGGTCAGCCCCGGCATTTT. Looking up the rest from reference TRBV7-2 and TRBJ1-5 gives the full variable domain: GAGVSQSPSNKVTEKGKDVELRCDPISGHTALYWYRQSLGQGLEFLIYFQGNSAPDKSGLPSDRFSAERTGGSVSTLTIQRTQQEDSAVYLCASSLDSARNGQPRHFGDGTRLSIL.

This clonotype was counted at least ten times. The genes are TRBV3-1 and TRBJ2-5, with 11 bases fitting TRBD2. Germline V gene data show CDR1 as LGHDT and CDR2 as YNNKEL (reference sequence). There are 16 residues in the CDR3. V shed 4 bases, J shed 5 bases, and the junction held 9 bases outside the gene matches. As DNA, the CDR3 is TGTGCCAGCAGCCGCTTAGCGGGGGGGCCTGTGGAGACCCAGTACTTC. This codes for CASSRLAGGPVETQYF.

This clonotype has just a few counts. One base away lies a much larger clone, so this may be a sequencing read error. The J gene is TRBJ1-6, the V gene TRBV14; tentative D call: TRBD1 (6 bases). This CDR3 spans 16 amino acids. Trimming took 0 bases from V and 4 from J, leaving 10 bases between them. Germline loops: CDR1 SGHDN, CDR2 FVKESK. The CDR3 is CASSQEGQGYNSPLHF. The CDR3, as DNA: TGTGCCAGCAGCCAAGAGGGGCAGGGGTATAATTCACCCCTCCACTTT.

In this sample, this clonotype turned up a few times. The chain employs TRBV20-1 and TRBJ1-2; D not certain. The CDR3 has 12 amino acids. Germline V gives CDR1 DFQATT, CDR2 SNEGSKA (reference sequence). The V end lost 6 bases, the J end lost 6 bases, and 14 bases lay between the germline ends. The chain's CDR3 is CSASPSRNGYTF. The CDR3 DNA is TGCAGTGCCTCGCCCTCCCGCAATGGCTACACCTTC.

In its sample, this clonotype was seen many times. This chain connects TRBV20-1 to TRBJ2-1, with 11 bases that match TRBD2. The germline V gene encodes CDR1 DFQATT and CDR2 SNEGSKA (reference sequence). The CDR3 runs to 12 residues. V dropped 1 base and J dropped 10; count of bases not matched to a gene: 0. DNA for the CDR3: TGCAGTGCTAGAGGACTAGCGGGGGAGCAGTTCTTC. Residues: CSARGLAGEQFF.

This clonotype was seen more than once but under ten times. The chain employs TRBV5-6 and TRBJ1-2; D is unresolved. V lost 6 bases to trimming and J lost 5 bases, with 20 bases between them. The CDR3 has 15 amino acids. Germline-derived CDR1 and CDR2 are SGHDT and YYEEEE. CDR3 nucleotide sequence: TGTGCCAGCAACATATCCGGGAGGAAGGAATATGGCTACACCTTC. Protein sequence: CASNISGRKEYGYTF.

As to this clonotype: One end of the junction fails to match germline, which may point to a read error. The V call is TRBV19, the J call TRBJ1-5; 9 bases line up with TRBD1. CDR3 size: 16 residues. Germline lookup yields CDR1 LNHDA and CDR2 SQIVND (reference sequence). CDR3 DNA sequence: TGTGCCGGTAGTCCGGGACAGGGAGGTGGCAATCAGCCCCAGCATTTT. The encoded protein is CAGSPGQGGGNQPQHF.

This clonotype has more than one count but fewer than ten. The CDR3 loop reads CASSVGTEKGTQYF. The CDR3 DNA sequence: TGTGCCAGCAGCGTCGGGACAGAGAAGGGGACCCAGTACTTC. This chain joins TRBV9 and TRBJ2-5; 7 positions match TRBD1. The trim removed 2 bases at V and 7 bases at J, leaving 8 bases unmatched. The germline V gene has CDR1 SGDLS and CDR2 YYNGEE. CDR3 length equals 14 residues.

This clonotype occurred many times. This rearrangement joins TRBV7-2 to TRBJ1-5; the D gene is possibly TRBD1 (6 bases). The germline gives CDR1 SGHTA, CDR2 FQGNSA. There are 13 residues in the CDR3. Trimming shortened V by 6 bases and J by 5 bases, and 11 bases separated the two germline ends. In nucleotides, the CDR3 is TGTGCCAGCAGTTTAAGGGGGGATCAGCCCCAGCATTTT. It yields the protein CASSLRGDQPQHF.

This clonotype has only a few counts. A single base separates this from a much larger clone, so it may be a read error. The genes are TRBV20-1 and TRBJ2-7; D gene unclear. With 2 bases removed from V and 7 bases from J, the gap between germline ends came to 9 bases. The CDR3 sequence is 11 residues long. CDR1 is DFQATT, CDR2 SNEGSKA, per germline (reference sequence). CDR3 sequence reads: CSARNVNEQYF. The CDR3 nucleotides are TGCAGTGCTAGAAACGTCAATGAGCAGTACTTC.

In its sample, this clonotype was seen many times. The chain uses TRBV6-5 and TRBJ1-2; D is unresolved. Per germline, CDR1 MNHEY and CDR2 SVGAGI. This CDR3 spans 13 amino acids. V gave up 8 bases and J gave up 0 bases, with 10 bases separating them. The CDR3 here is CASGSTTNYGYTF. DNA for the CDR3: TGTGCCAGCGGGTCAACGACTAACTATGGCTACACCTTC.

The rearrangement joins TRBV29-1 to TRBJ2-4; TRBD1 agrees at 11 bases. Per the germline V gene, CDR1 is SQVTM and CDR2 is ANQGSEA. The CDR3 is 14 residues long. J gave up 13 bases and V 5 bases, and 13 bases lay outside the gene matches. This chain's CDR3 is CSVNSGQGVWEQYF. In DNA, the CDR3 is TGCAGCGTTAACTCGGGACAGGGGGTCTGGGAGCAGTACTTC.

The chain joins TRBV5-1 to TRBJ2-5; D not certain. V shed 1 base and J shed 2 bases, with 15 bases lying between them. The CDR3 totals 16 residues. Germline V CDR1 and CDR2: SGHRS, YFSETQ. CDR3 nucleotides: TGCGCCAGCAGCTTGACGCCCCCAGAAGATCAAGAGACCCAGTACTTC. This codes for CASSLTPPEDQETQYF.

This clonotype has more than one count but fewer than ten. The chain has TRBV20-1 and TRBJ1-2, with 12 bases lining up with TRBD1. The CDR3 runs to 13 residues. Trimming removed 4 bases from V and 5 bases from J; junction bases left unmatched: 2. Germline loops: CDR1 DFQATT, CDR2 SNEGSKA (reference sequence). CDR3 in amino acids: CSAMGQGAYGYTF. Written as DNA, the CDR3 is TGCAGTGCTATGGGACAGGGGGCATATGGCTACACCTTC.

V and J are TRBV7-2 and TRBJ2-7; the match to TRBD1 covers 7 bases. The junction had 12 bases not matched to a gene; V was cut back by 7 bases and J by 0 bases. Germline V gene data show CDR1 as SGHTA and CDR2 as FQGNSA. The CDR3 has 16 residues. DNA of the CDR3: TGTGCCAGCACCGTCTTACCCGGGACAGACTCCTACGAGCAGTACTTC. Translated: CASTVLPGTDSYEQYF.

The chain uses TRBV20-1 and TRBJ2-7; no definite D call. Germline loops: CDR1 DFQATT, CDR2 SNEGSKA (reference sequence). This CDR3 has 14 residues. Trimming shortened V by 5 bases and J by 2 bases, and 16 bases separated the two germline ends. The CDR3 here is CSADGPNGPYEQYF. In nucleotides, the CDR3 is TGCAGTGCTGACGGGCCTAACGGGCCCTACGAGCAGTACTTC.

This clonotype was observed many times. This chain links TRBV12-3 or TRBV12-4 with TRBJ1-5, with 9 bases lining up with TRBD1. The V gene end was trimmed by 6 bases and the J gene end by 7 bases; junction bases not matched to a gene: 10. This CDR3 region has 15 residues. This CDR3 reads CASRFTGGVGQPQHF. CDR3 coding DNA: TGTGCCAGCAGGTTCACAGGGGGCGTCGGCCAGCCCCAGCATTTT.

Concerning this clonotype: A read error is possible here, since a much larger clone lies one base away. V and J are TRBV20-1 and TRBJ2-1; TRBD2 might be the D (6 bases). With the DNA end fitting TRBJ2-7 better, the J assignment may be wrong. There are 18 residues in the CDR3. CDR1 is DFQATT and CDR2 is SNEGSKA in the germline V gene (reference sequence). CDR3 in DNA: TGCAGTGCTAGAGATCGGCTCCGGCGGAGGGGTTCCTACAATGAGCAGTACTTC. Residues: CSARDRLRRRGSYNEQYF.

This clonotype has only a few counts. A read error is possible here, since a much larger clone lies one base away. The chain combines TRBV30 with TRBJ1-4, with unresolved D. Germline assignment: CDR1 GTSNPN and CDR2 SVGIG (reference sequence). The CDR3 contains 11 residues. The CDR3 DNA sequence: TGTGCCTGGAGGACATGGGGAAAACGGTTTTTT. This gives the protein CAWRTWGKRFF.

V usage is TRBV7-2 and J usage is TRBJ2-5, with D uncertain. CDR1 and CDR2 from the germline V gene are SGHTA and FQGNSA. The CDR3 spans 14 residues. V shed 1 base and J shed 1 base, with 7 bases lying between them. The CDR3: CASSLEGPQETQYF. In DNA form, the CDR3 reads TGTGCCAGCAGCTTAGAAGGGCCCCAAGAGACCCAGTACTTC.

The CDR3, as DNA: TGCGCCAGCAGCTTGGCGGGGGGGCGCTGGACTGAAGCTTTCTTT. This codes for CASSLAGGRWTEAFF. The genes are TRBV5-1 and TRBJ1-1, with D maybe TRBD1 (6 bases). Trimming shortened V by 0 bases and J by 5 bases, and 14 bases separated the two germline ends. The V gene's germline CDR1 is SGHRS and CDR2 YFSETQ. The CDR3 consists of 15 residues.